Listed here are 8 T cell receptor beta chains from one sample, sequenced in a study of T cell changes during pregnancy in multiple sclerosis. Profiling relied on immunoSEQ multiplex PCR, and the TCRdb table lists in-frame clones only, not all of them. Seen here are just over 90,000 clones, 91% observed once, and the top ten hold around 1.8%. The input for sequencing was peripheral blood, taken after pregnancy. These receptors were collected from a female donor in good health, enrolled as a control in a pregnancy study.

V usage is TRBV30 and J usage is TRBJ1-1, with D perhaps TRBD1 (5 bases). This CDR3 spans 13 amino acids. Germline values: CDR1 GTSNPN, CDR2 SVGIG (reference sequence). Trimming left V 3 bases short and J 3 bases short, with 11 bases between. The CDR3 DNA sequence: TGTGCCTGGAGCTCAGGGTGGGACACTGAAGCTTTCTTT. Translation gives CAWSSGWDTEAFF.

The chain links TRBV28 to TRBJ1-3; D unresolved. The length of the CDR3 is 12 residues. Germline V gene lookup returns CDR1 MDHEN and CDR2 SYDVKM. Deletions cut 6 bases from V and 4 bases from J, with 7 bases between. The CDR3 protein is CASRTGGNTIYF. In DNA, the CDR3 is TGTGCCAGCAGGACGGGGGGAAACACCATATATTTT.

This clone was observed once. This CDR3 reads CASYHRGYEQYF. For the CDR3, the DNA is TGTGCCAGCTACCACAGGGGCTACGAGCAGTACTTC. V usage is TRBV6-6 and J usage is TRBJ2-7, with 7 bases that match TRBD1. This CDR3 is 12 amino acids long. V was clipped by 8 bases and J by 3 bases; unmatched bases: 4. From germline, CDR1 is MNHNY and CDR2 SVGAGI (reference sequence).

The rearrangement uses TRBV7-3 and TRBJ1-1; D is unclear. Trimming removed 6 bases from V and 0 bases from J, with 8 bases in between. Germline V lookup: CDR1 SGHTA, CDR2 FQGTGA. This CDR3 is 13 amino acids long. The DNA for the CDR3 is TGTGCCAGCAGTCGCGTTATGAACACTGAAGCTTTCTTT. It is translated as CASSRVMNTEAFF.

The V call is TRBV15, the J call TRBJ2-7; 9 bases match TRBD1. This CDR3 spans 14 amino acids. Germline values: CDR1 LNHNV, CDR2 YYDKDF (reference sequence). Losses at the gene ends were 3 bases for V and 6 bases for J; bases not matched to a gene: 6. The CDR3 reads CATSSGTGFSEQYF. DNA of the CDR3: TGTGCCACCAGCAGCGGGACAGGGTTCAGCGAGCAGTACTTC.

The rearrangement joins TRBV7-8 to TRBJ2-3; D gene ambiguous. Germline V lookup: CDR1 SGHVS, CDR2 FQNEAQ. This CDR3 is built from 13 residues. Deletions cut 5 bases from V and 6 bases from J, with 12 bases between. The CDR3 DNA reads as TGTGCCAGCAGCGTATATGTGCGGGATACGCAGTATTTT. Translating gives CASSVYVRDTQYF. Filled out from reference TRBV7-8 and TRBJ2-3, the complete variable domain reads GAGVSQSPRYKVAKRGQDVALRCDPISGHVSLFWYQQALGQGPEFLTYFQNEAQLDKSGLPSDRFFAERPEGSVSTLKIQRTQQEDSAVYLCASSVYVRDTQYFGPGTRLTVL.

The chain has TRBV7-2 and TRBJ1-2; the match to TRBD1 covers 9 bases. Germline loops: CDR1 SGHTA, CDR2 FQGNSA. The V segment lost 1 base and the J segment 7 bases; nucleotides outside the gene matches: 7. CDR3 length equals 15 residues. The CDR3 spells CASSLVRDRVSGYTF. CDR3 in DNA: TGTGCCAGCAGCTTAGTTAGGGACAGGGTTAGTGGCTACACCTTC.

The gene calls are TRBV5-4 and TRBJ2-2; unclear D gene. CDR1 SGHNT and CDR2 YYREEE come from the germline V gene (reference sequence). The length of the CDR3 is 12 residues. The V gene lost 4 bases and the J gene lost 6 bases, with 7 bases spanning the gap. The CDR3 loop is CASSLRPGELFF. The CDR3 DNA is TGTGCCAGCAGCCTACGCCCCGGGGAGCTGTTTTTT.